One T cell receptor (beta chain) is described in this entry. Its specificity is unknown. This specimen belongs to a study of response to subunit inactivated influenza vaccine. Study conclusions and caveats: Authors proposed each seasonal influenza vaccination draws in few new T cells.

CDR1 is DFQATT and CDR2 is SNEGSKA in the germline V gene (reference sequence). The CDR3 is 10 amino acids. V was pared by 2 bases and J by 12 bases, with 8 bases between. In TCRdb, the RT-PCR reads were re-called with MiXCR into one record per CDR3 protein. The repertoire holds 550,000 to 800,000 distinct CDR3 sequences, with less than 20% as singletons. The clonotype comes from a man aged 50-60 years who received an inactivated influenza vaccine. The input for sequencing was PBMCs from blood, taken roughly 13 days after vaccination. The chain couples TRBV20-1 to TRBJ2-1; no definite D call. CDR3 sequence reads: CSARRGGQFF. For the CDR3, the DNA is TGCAGTGCTAGAAGAGGTGGGCAGTTCTTC.